One T cell receptor (beta chain) is described in this entry. For each CDR3 protein, TCRdb gives one entry from its re-call of the 5' RACE reads, without DNA. The sample holds about 170,000 distinct CDR3 sequences. The data are from a study of monozygotic twins with inflammatory bowel disease. There are 15 residues in the CDR3. Germline CDR1 SGHRS, CDR2 YFSETQ. The V and J genes are TRBV5-1 and TRBJ1-3; TCRdb reports TRBD1, a call that lacks DNA to check it against. This receptor was obtained from a human donor with ulcerative colitis or Crohn's disease, or a healthy co-twin of an affected twin (not recorded which). Input material: blood. CDR3 region: CASSWTALSGNTIYF.